These T cell receptor beta chains were read from a single sample in a study of blood T cell repertoires in COVID-19. TCRdb keeps only in-frame clones here, not all; method: immunoSEQ multiplex PCR. The repertoire holds hundreds of thousands of clones, with around 87% as singletons. Specimen: peripheral blood. These receptor sequences come from a human donor in a cohort sampled during active COVID-19. Both conserved end residues are part of each CDR3. Fields, in order: J gene, V gene, CDR3 length, D gene, clone size, CDR3 protein, CDR3 DNA. D genes are given only for firm matches. A clone size is listed for some rows: how often the clone was seen (once, few, many), or a class if it is expanded.

TRBJ2-1	TRBV11-3	12	-	-	CASSLSSREQFF	TGTGCCAGCAGCTTATCGTCGCGTGAGCAGTTCTTC
TRBJ2-7	TRBV3-1/TRBV3-2	13	TRBD1	-	CASSLEQGGEQYF	TGTGCCAGCAGCCTGGAACAGGGGGGCGAGCAGTACTTC
TRBJ2-7	TRBV5-1	16	TRBD1	once	CASSFAPGTGPYEQYF	TGCGCCAGCAGCTTCGCCCCCGGGACAGGGCCCTACGAGCAGTACTTC
TRBJ1-3	TRBV2	15	-	-	CASREGPDSGNTIYF	TGTGCCAGCAGGGAGGGGCCAGACTCTGGAAACACCATATATTTT
TRBJ2-7	TRBV7-9	15	-	once	CASRYEGVHSYEQYF	TGTGCCAGCAGGTACGAGGGGGTCCACTCCTACGAGCAGTACTTC
TRBJ1-1	TRBV7-8	13	-	-	CASSLGQNTEAFF	TGTGCCAGCAGCTTAGGTCAGAACACTGAAGCTTTCTTT
TRBJ2-3	TRBV7-3	15	-	once	CASSLARTGTDTQYF	TGTGCCAGCAGCTTGGCCCGAACAGGCACAGATACGCAGTATTTT
TRBJ2-5	TRBV5-4	13	-	-	CASSRGRQETQYF	TGTGCCAGCAGCCGGGGGAGACAAGAGACCCAGTACTTC
TRBJ2-3	TRBV5-4	17	TRBD2	-	CASSRASGRDRGDTQYF	TGTGCCAGCAGCCGCGCTAGCGGGAGGGATCGAGGAGATACGCAGTATTTT
TRBJ1-1	TRBV7-2	17	TRBD1	-	CASSLGLPGQGRTEAFF	TGTGCCAGCAGCTTAGGGTTGCCGGGACAGGGGCGTACTGAAGCTTTCTTT
TRBJ2-5	TRBV28	13	-	once	CASSLSGQETQYF	TGTGCCAGCAGTTTATCGGGGCAAGAGACCCAGTACTTC
TRBJ1-5	TRBV27	14	-	many	CASSLSQGLGPQHF	TGTGCCAGCAGTCTGTCACAGGGCCTTGGGCCCCAGCATTTT
TRBJ2-1	TRBV24-1	14	-	-	CATASRSSYNEQFF	TGTGCCACCGCTTCGAGGAGCTCCTACAATGAGCAGTTCTTC
TRBJ2-1	TRBV2	13	-	-	CASSWQGGNEQFF	TGTGCCAGCAGTTGGCAGGGTGGGAATGAGCAGTTCTTC